The rows below give T cell receptor beta chains drawn from one sample of a study of T cell repertoires in cytomegalovirus infection. TCRdb independently ran MiXCR on the reads; one entry per CDR3 protein. The sample has 80,000 to 90,000 distinct CDR3 sequences, roughly 44% seen once. These receptors have no identified antigens. The sequences come from CD8+ T cells from cultured PBMCs, collected from culture after CMV antigen stimulation. The receptors here all came from a human donor in good health (CMV status not recorded). Some clones in this sample may be carry-over from other donors' samples. Each CDR3 is given with its conserved first and last residue. Each record gives: V gene, D gene, clone size, J gene, CDR3 DNA, CDR3 protein. D genes are given only for firm matches. Rows may omit the clone size; those that give it use once, few, many or a size class.

v_gene: TRBV19; d_gene: .; abundance: .; j_gene: TRBJ1-1; CDR3nt: TGTGCCAGTACCAAGAGGGGCGGTCGCGCGAACACTGAAGCTTTCTTT; CDR3aa: CASTKRGGRANTEAFF
v_gene: TRBV7-6; d_gene: .; abundance: few; j_gene: TRBJ1-5; CDR3nt: TGTGCCAGCAGCACTAAGGGGGGTCAGCCCCAGCATTTT; CDR3aa: CASSTKGGQPQHF
v_gene: TRBV4-2; d_gene: TRBD2; abundance: .; j_gene: TRBJ2-2; CDR3nt: TGTGCCAGCAGCCCGGATGTTGGGCGGGAGGCGTCCGGGGAGCTGTTTTTT; CDR3aa: CASSPDVGREASGELFF
v_gene: TRBV27; d_gene: .; abundance: few; j_gene: TRBJ2-3; CDR3nt: TGTGCCAGCAGTTTAACGGGGCTGGGTACGCAGTATTTT; CDR3aa: CASSLTGLGTQYF
v_gene: TRBV7-6; d_gene: TRBD1; abundance: few; j_gene: TRBJ2-7; CDR3nt: TGTGCCAGCAGCGCCAGACAGGGGGTCGAGCAGTACTTC; CDR3aa: CASSARQGVEQYF
v_gene: TRBV28; d_gene: .; abundance: few; j_gene: TRBJ2-1; CDR3nt: TGTGCCAGCAGCCGGGGCGAGTCCTACAATGAGCAGTTCTTC; CDR3aa: CASSRGESYNEQFF
v_gene: TRBV2; d_gene: .; abundance: few; j_gene: TRBJ2-1; CDR3nt: TGTGCTCACCTGGGCCTATCCTACAATGAGCAGTTCTTC; CDR3aa: CAHLGLSYNEQFF
v_gene: TRBV19; d_gene: .; abundance: .; j_gene: TRBJ2-3; CDR3nt: TGTGCCAGTAGTACGGTCGACTTGGCAGATACGCAGTATTTT; CDR3aa: CASSTVDLADTQYF
v_gene: TRBV12-5; d_gene: .; abundance: few; j_gene: TRBJ1-2; CDR3nt: TGTGCTAGTGGTTTGCCATCAGACGGCTACACCTTC; CDR3aa: CASGLPSDGYTF
v_gene: TRBV27; d_gene: .; abundance: few; j_gene: TRBJ1-4; CDR3nt: TGTGCCAGCAGTTATGGGCTTGCAACTAATGAAAAACTGTTTTTT; CDR3aa: CASSYGLATNEKLFF
v_gene: TRBV19; d_gene: .; abundance: .; j_gene: TRBJ2-1; CDR3nt: TGTGCCAGTAGTATGTGGGGGACCTCCTACAATGAGCAGTTCTTC; CDR3aa: CASSMWGTSYNEQFF
v_gene: TRBV11-2; d_gene: .; abundance: few; j_gene: TRBJ2-7; CDR3nt: TGTGCCAGCAGCTTGGCCGGGAGCTCCTACGAGCAGTACTTC; CDR3aa: CASSLAGSSYEQYF
v_gene: TRBV27; d_gene: TRBD1; abundance: .; j_gene: TRBJ2-7; CDR3nt: TGTGCCAGCAGTTTCAGGGGGCTTTACGAGCAGTACTTC; CDR3aa: CASSFRGLYEQYF
v_gene: TRBV15; d_gene: TRBD2; abundance: .; j_gene: TRBJ2-1; CDR3nt: TGTGCCACCAGCAGATCTAGCGGGACCTACAATGAGCAGTTCTTC; CDR3aa: CATSRSSGTYNEQFF
v_gene: TRBV7-9; d_gene: TRBD2; abundance: .; j_gene: TRBJ2-1; CDR3nt: TGTGCCAGCACCTCCGGGAGGGGGGGCAATGAGCAGTTCTTC; CDR3aa: CASTSGRGGNEQFF
v_gene: TRBV9; d_gene: .; abundance: .; j_gene: TRBJ2-7; CDR3nt: TGTGCCAGCGGGACTGCGGCTAGCGAGCAGTACTTC; CDR3aa: CASGTAASEQYF
v_gene: TRBV12-3/TRBV12-4; d_gene: .; abundance: .; j_gene: TRBJ1-1; CDR3nt: TGTGCCAGCAGTGCCAGTCGGGCTGAGGTGATGAACACTGAAGCTTTCTTT; CDR3aa: CASSASRAEVMNTEAFF
v_gene: TRBV7-8; d_gene: .; abundance: .; j_gene: TRBJ2-2; CDR3nt: TGTGCCAGCAGCAACCGACGGGTCGGGGACAACGGGGAGCTGTTTTTT; CDR3aa: CASSNRRVGDNGELFF
v_gene: TRBV27; d_gene: .; abundance: .; j_gene: TRBJ1-2; CDR3nt: TGTGCCAGCAGTTCCCTCGGGGGATTTAACTATGGCTACACCTTC; CDR3aa: CASSSLGGFNYGYTF
v_gene: TRBV7-6; d_gene: TRBD2; abundance: .; j_gene: TRBJ2-1; CDR3nt: TGTGCCAGCAGCTTTGGGTCTAGCGGGAGGGCTGGCAATGAGCAGTTCTTC; CDR3aa: CASSFGSSGRAGNEQFF
v_gene: TRBV4-1; d_gene: .; abundance: .; j_gene: TRBJ1-4; CDR3nt: TGCGCCAGCAGCCAAGATCGGCGGACCTTAAATGAAAAACTGTTTTTT; CDR3aa: CASSQDRRTLNEKLFF
v_gene: TRBV10-3; d_gene: TRBD1; abundance: .; j_gene: TRBJ2-1; CDR3nt: TGTGCCATCACCGGGACAGGAGGCTACAATGAGCAGTTCTTC; CDR3aa: CAITGTGGYNEQFF
v_gene: TRBV12-3/TRBV12-4; d_gene: .; abundance: few; j_gene: TRBJ1-4; CDR3nt: TGTGCCAGCAGTCGAGATGATAATGAAAAACTGTTTTTT; CDR3aa: CASSRDDNEKLFF
v_gene: TRBV25-1; d_gene: .; abundance: .; j_gene: TRBJ1-2; CDR3nt: TGTGCCAGCAGTGAGGGAGGCTATGGCTACACCTTC; CDR3aa: CASSEGGYGYTF
v_gene: TRBV28; d_gene: .; abundance: many; j_gene: TRBJ2-7; CDR3nt: TGTGCCAGCACTCCCACCAAACCAGACGACGAGCAGTACTTC; CDR3aa: CASTPTKPDDEQYF
v_gene: TRBV11-2; d_gene: TRBD2; abundance: .; j_gene: TRBJ2-1; CDR3nt: TGTGCCAGCAGCTTACCCCCGGGGGGAGGCGGGGGGGCCACTGAGCAGTTCTTC; CDR3aa: CASSLPPGGGGGATEQFF
v_gene: TRBV13; d_gene: .; abundance: .; j_gene: TRBJ1-5; CDR3nt: TGTGCCAGCAGCGCCGGACCGGCCCAGCCCCAGCATTTT; CDR3aa: CASSAGPAQPQHF
v_gene: TRBV10-3; d_gene: .; abundance: .; j_gene: TRBJ1-1; CDR3nt: TGTGCTAATGGGCCGGCACGGGGCACTGAAGCTTTCTTT; CDR3aa: CANGPARGTEAFF
v_gene: TRBV7-9; d_gene: TRBD2; abundance: few; j_gene: TRBJ2-1; CDR3nt: TGTGCCAGCAGCGGAGCGGGAGTGAACAATGAGCAGTTCTTC; CDR3aa: CASSGAGVNNEQFF
v_gene: TRBV11-2; d_gene: TRBD2; abundance: .; j_gene: TRBJ2-7; CDR3nt: TGTGCCAGCAGCTTAGGGTCATCTAGCGGGCATTCCTACGAGCAGTACTTC; CDR3aa: CASSLGSSSGHSYEQYF
v_gene: TRBV28; d_gene: .; abundance: .; j_gene: TRBJ2-2; CDR3nt: TGTGCCACAGGATACAGGGTTCCGCCGGCCGGGGAGCTGTTTTTT; CDR3aa: CATGYRVPPAGELFF
v_gene: TRBV28; d_gene: TRBD1; abundance: few; j_gene: TRBJ2-5; CDR3nt: TGTGCCAGCAGTTTAAGTTTGGACAGGGAGTACCAAGAGACCCAGTACTTC; CDR3aa: CASSLSLDREYQETQYF
v_gene: TRBV11-2; d_gene: .; abundance: .; j_gene: TRBJ1-1; CDR3nt: TGTGCCAGCTCCTTGACCGGGTTCAAGACTGAAGCTTTCTTT; CDR3aa: CASSLTGFKTEAFF
v_gene: TRBV4-1; d_gene: .; abundance: few; j_gene: TRBJ2-4; CDR3nt: TGCGCCAGCAGCCAAGCTCGGGCCAAAAACATTCAGTACTTC; CDR3aa: CASSQARAKNIQYF
v_gene: TRBV7-8; d_gene: .; abundance: .; j_gene: TRBJ2-3; CDR3nt: TGTGCCAGCAGCTTAGGGCCTAGACAATCCACAGATACGCAGTATTTT; CDR3aa: CASSLGPRQSTDTQYF
v_gene: TRBV11-2; d_gene: TRBD2; abundance: .; j_gene: TRBJ2-1; CDR3nt: TGTGCCAGCAACGTGGTACTAGCGGGAGGGCGGTCCTACAATGAGCAGTTCTTC; CDR3aa: CASNVVLAGGRSYNEQFF
v_gene: TRBV4-1; d_gene: TRBD1; abundance: few; j_gene: TRBJ2-2; CDR3nt: TGTGCCAGCAGCCAAGATACCACCGGGACAGCGAACACCGGGGAGCTGTTTTTT; CDR3aa: CASSQDTTGTANTGELFF
v_gene: TRBV7-6; d_gene: .; abundance: many; j_gene: TRBJ2-2; CDR3nt: TGTGCCAGCGGGCTTAAGGGGGCGAACACCGGGGAGCTGTTTTTT; CDR3aa: CASGLKGANTGELFF
v_gene: TRBV27; d_gene: TRBD2; abundance: .; j_gene: TRBJ2-3; CDR3nt: TGTGCCAGCAGTTTCTCCCAACGGGGGGGCAGCACAGATACGCAGTATTTT; CDR3aa: CASSFSQRGGSTDTQYF
v_gene: TRBV11-3; d_gene: .; abundance: .; j_gene: TRBJ2-3; CDR3nt: TGTGCCAGCAGCCCAGAAGCGGGCACAGATACGCAGTATTTT; CDR3aa: CASSPEAGTDTQYF
v_gene: TRBV7-4; d_gene: .; abundance: few; j_gene: TRBJ2-3; CDR3nt: TGTGCCAGCAGCTTAAGGGGGCAGGGAGGAGAGAGAGATACGCAGTATTTT; CDR3aa: CASSLRGQGGERDTQYF
v_gene: TRBV11-2; d_gene: .; abundance: .; j_gene: TRBJ2-1; CDR3nt: TGTGCCAGCAGCCTACGGCACGGTACCCTCAATGAGCAGTTCTTC; CDR3aa: CASSLRHGTLNEQFF
v_gene: TRBV27; d_gene: .; abundance: .; j_gene: TRBJ1-5; CDR3nt: TGTGCCAGCAGTTTACGGCAGGCTAGCAATCAGCCCCAGCATTTT; CDR3aa: CASSLRQASNQPQHF
v_gene: TRBV7-6; d_gene: TRBD2; abundance: many; j_gene: TRBJ2-1; CDR3nt: TGTGCCAGCACCCGTGGGGGGGGGAGCTCCTACAATGAGCAGTTCTTC; CDR3aa: CASTRGGGSSYNEQFF
v_gene: TRBV9; d_gene: .; abundance: .; j_gene: TRBJ1-1; CDR3nt: TGTGCCAGCAGCGTAGAGGCGGCAGCTGGTAGGACTGAAGCTTTCTTT; CDR3aa: CASSVEAAAGRTEAFF
v_gene: TRBV20-1; d_gene: TRBD2; abundance: .; j_gene: TRBJ2-1; CDR3nt: TGCAGTGCAGAACGACTAGCGGGGGGGCGAGAGCAGTTCTTC; CDR3aa: CSAERLAGGREQFF
v_gene: TRBV9; d_gene: TRBD1; abundance: .; j_gene: TRBJ1-2; CDR3nt: TGTGCCAGCAGCGTAGCCCGAAGGGGGCCTAACTATGGCTACACCTTC; CDR3aa: CASSVARRGPNYGYTF
v_gene: TRBV5-1; d_gene: .; abundance: .; j_gene: TRBJ1-1; CDR3nt: TGCGCCAGCAGCTTGGCCTCTAGCCCGAGGGCTGAAGCTTTCTTT; CDR3aa: CASSLASSPRAEAFF
v_gene: TRBV6-1; d_gene: TRBD1; abundance: .; j_gene: TRBJ1-4; CDR3nt: TGTGCCAGCAGTTTCCGGGACAGGGTCTATCAAGGCGAAAAACTGTTTTTT; CDR3aa: CASSFRDRVYQGEKLFF
v_gene: TRBV19; d_gene: TRBD1; abundance: .; j_gene: TRBJ1-1; CDR3nt: TGTGCCAGTAGTACCTCCTGGACAGGGTTAAACACTGAAGCTTTCTTT; CDR3aa: CASSTSWTGLNTEAFF
v_gene: TRBV7-9; d_gene: TRBD1; abundance: .; j_gene: TRBJ1-1; CDR3nt: TGTGCCAGCAGCTGGGGACAGGGGGTTGACACTGAAGCTTTCTTT; CDR3aa: CASSWGQGVDTEAFF
v_gene: TRBV19; d_gene: TRBD2; abundance: .; j_gene: TRBJ2-3; CDR3nt: TGTGCCAGTAGTGTGGCTAGCGGGGCTACAGATACGCAGTATTTT; CDR3aa: CASSVASGATDTQYF
v_gene: TRBV11-3; d_gene: .; abundance: .; j_gene: TRBJ2-1; CDR3nt: TGTGCCAGCAGCTTAGAGGGCAGGAATGAGCAGTTCTTC; CDR3aa: CASSLEGRNEQFF
v_gene: TRBV3-1; d_gene: .; abundance: few; j_gene: TRBJ1-1; CDR3nt: TGTGCCAGCAGCCAAGTTGCGGAGACTGAAGCTTTCTTT; CDR3aa: CASSQVAETEAFF
v_gene: TRBV27; d_gene: .; abundance: .; j_gene: TRBJ2-1; CDR3nt: TGTGCCAGCAGTTTACGCCTCGGGGGAAATGAGCAGTTCTTC; CDR3aa: CASSLRLGGNEQFF
v_gene: TRBV19; d_gene: .; abundance: .; j_gene: TRBJ1-5; CDR3nt: TGTGCCAGTGGATGGGGGTCAATGAAGCCCCAGCATTTT; CDR3aa: CASGWGSMKPQHF
v_gene: TRBV4-1; d_gene: TRBD1; abundance: few; j_gene: TRBJ1-1; CDR3nt: TGCGCCAGCAGCCAAACAGGGGGGGCGAACACTGAAGCTTTCTTT; CDR3aa: CASSQTGGANTEAFF
v_gene: TRBV19; d_gene: .; abundance: few; j_gene: TRBJ1-5; CDR3nt: TGTGCCAGTAGTATGGCGCTATGGGCAGGGGTAAATCAGCCCCAGCATTTT; CDR3aa: CASSMALWAGVNQPQHF
v_gene: TRBV27; d_gene: .; abundance: .; j_gene: TRBJ1-1; CDR3nt: TGTGCCAGCAGTACCTTCTCAACAGGGTACACTGAAGCTTTCTTT; CDR3aa: CASSTFSTGYTEAFF
v_gene: TRBV28; d_gene: TRBD1; abundance: .; j_gene: TRBJ1-4; CDR3nt: TGTGCCAGCAGCGGAAACAGGGGGCGGTTGGAAAAACTGTTTTTT; CDR3aa: CASSGNRGRLEKLFF